Listed below are T cell receptor beta chains from one sample, sequenced in a study of blood T cells in healthy people across ages. TCRdb analysed the 5' RACE reads with MiXCR anew, one entry per CDR3 protein. The repertoire holds roughly 730,000 distinct CDR3 sequences, roughly 50% seen once, with more than 25% in the top ten. Sequencing was carried out using blood. All receptors come from a man aged 35 to 55 in good health. CDR3s include the opening cysteine and the closing phenylalanine or tryptophan. The D gene is left open where the match is weak. Not every row has a clone size; where given, it reads once, few, many or a size class.

d_call j_call v_call cdr3_length clone_size cdr3_aa
TRBD1 TRBJ1-5 TRBV7-2 14 few CASSTRQGGQPQHF
TRBD1 TRBJ2-7 TRBV28 19 NA CASSLWGGTQGVISYEQYF
TRBD1 NA TRBV6-5 19 NA CASSYLGTGHSGNLYEQYF
NA TRBJ1-5 TRBV5-1 14 NA CASSEGNSNQPQHF
TRBD2 TRBJ2-3 TRBV20-1 15 NA CSARDGTSGTKPQYF
TRBD1 TRBJ1-5 TRBV20-1 13 NA CSAPGQGDQPQHF
NA TRBJ2-5 TRBV5-1 11 NA CASKVQETQYF
NA TRBJ2-2 TRBV9 15 NA CASSVVPEPTGELFF
NA TRBJ2-5 TRBV25-1 16 NA CASSAYRDGSEETQYF
NA TRBJ2-6 TRBV20-1 15 few CSANSWGSGANVLTF
TRBD2 TRBJ2-7 TRBV28 13 NA CASSSGEYYEQYF
NA TRBJ2-1 TRBV20-1 13 NA CSARLLADNEQFF
NA TRBJ1-2 TRBV6-2/TRBV6-3 12 NA CASAQGTHGYTF
TRBD1 TRBJ2-7 TRBV29-1 14 few CSVVGDRGGNEQYF
NA TRBJ1-1 TRBV14 15 few CASSQSNSWNTEAFF
TRBD1 TRBJ1-2 TRBV27 13 NA CASSLSTGYGYTF
NA TRBJ2-7 TRBV5-1 14 NA CASSRLQDSYEQYF
TRBD1 TRBJ2-1 TRBV14 16 NA CASSQTTGVSYNEQFF
NA TRBJ2-3 TRBV12-3/TRBV12-4 14 NA CASSRTLSADTQYF
NA TRBJ2-1 TRBV11-3 11 NA CASSTSYEQFF
NA TRBJ2-3 TRBV28 13 few CASFVGGTDTQYF
TRBD1 TRBJ1-5 TRBV20-1 15 few CSAMGQGMSNQPQHF
NA TRBJ1-4 TRBV28 16 NA CASSSARGVDNEKLFF
NA TRBJ2-5 TRBV11-3 16 few CASSFTGNSGQETQYF
NA TRBJ2-5 TRBV20-1 13 few CSASHTYQETQYF
NA TRBJ1-1 TRBV7-9 11 NA CASSLDQKAFF
TRBD1 TRBJ2-5 TRBV12-3/TRBV12-4 15 NA CAGSSRDRWQETQYF
TRBD2 TRBJ2-3 TRBV7-2 19 NA CASSSYPSSGGGSTDTQYF
TRBD1 TRBJ2-7 TRBV6-2/TRBV6-3 15 NA CASTGGQGWIYEQYF
NA NA TRBV28 14 once CASSLGGGFTEQFF
NA TRBJ2-3 TRBV25-1 16 few CASSKPTVRGEDTQYF
TRBD1 TRBJ2-5 TRBV20-1 18 few CSASGDRGLGLSQETQYF
NA TRBJ1-6 TRBV6-6 15 NA CASSYSQGYNSPLHF
TRBD2 TRBJ2-7 TRBV4-2 16 few CASSPRLAGAHYEQYF
NA TRBJ2-1 TRBV28 13 NA CASTSLGYNEQFF
NA TRBJ1-2 TRBV7-2 15 NA CASTAGLRANYGYTF
NA TRBJ1-2 TRBV6-1 13 NA CASSEVRGYGYTF
TRBD2 TRBJ2-3 TRBV5-1 16 NA CASSFFGGAGTDTQYF
NA TRBJ1-4 TRBV6-1 12 NA CASRKGREKLFF
TRBD2 TRBJ2-5 TRBV7-2 15 NA CASSLASGAQETQYF
NA TRBJ2-3 TRBV7-2 15 few CASSLDPGGTDTQYF
NA TRBJ1-6 TRBV7-2 14 NA CASSLGGRDSPLHF
NA TRBJ2-4 TRBV5-1 15 few CASSLGLETKNIQYF
NA TRBJ2-3 TRBV20-1 15 NA CSATKTQGVADTQYF
NA TRBJ2-5 TRBV7-2 17 NA CASNLYGVPATQETQYF
TRBD1 TRBJ2-7 TRBV5-1 16 NA CASSLTIGTGEIAQYF
TRBD1 TRBJ2-4 TRBV29-1 13 NA CSVRGTGGGGQYF
NA TRBJ2-6 TRBV4-3 14 NA CASSHDRGANVLTF
TRBD1 TRBJ2-7 TRBV20-1 13 NA CSALGTGAGEQYF
NA TRBJ2-7 TRBV6-6 13 few CASSRYSSYEQYF